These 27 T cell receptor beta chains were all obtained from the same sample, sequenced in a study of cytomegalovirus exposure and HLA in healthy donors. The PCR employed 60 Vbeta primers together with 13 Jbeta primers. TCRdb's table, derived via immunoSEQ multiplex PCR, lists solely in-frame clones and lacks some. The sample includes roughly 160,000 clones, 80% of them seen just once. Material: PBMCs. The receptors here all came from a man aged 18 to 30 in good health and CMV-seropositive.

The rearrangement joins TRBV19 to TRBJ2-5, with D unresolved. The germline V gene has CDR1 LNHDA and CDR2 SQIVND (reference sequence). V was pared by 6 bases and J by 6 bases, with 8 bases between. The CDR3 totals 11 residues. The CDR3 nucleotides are TGTGCCAGTAGCTCCGCGCAGACCCAGTACTTC. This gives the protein CASSSAQTQYF.

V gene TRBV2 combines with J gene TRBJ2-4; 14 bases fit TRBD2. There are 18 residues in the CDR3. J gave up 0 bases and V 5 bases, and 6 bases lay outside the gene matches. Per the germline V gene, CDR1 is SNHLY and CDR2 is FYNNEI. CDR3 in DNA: TGTGCCAGCAGTTCGCGGACTAGCGGGAGGCTAGCCAAAAACATTCAGTACTTC. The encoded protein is CASSSRTSGRLAKNIQYF.

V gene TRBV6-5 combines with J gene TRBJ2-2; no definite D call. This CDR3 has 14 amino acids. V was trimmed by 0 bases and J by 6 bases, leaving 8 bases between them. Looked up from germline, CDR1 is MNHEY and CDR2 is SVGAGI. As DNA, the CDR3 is TGTGCCAGCAGTTACTCTTCCAGCGCCGGGGAGCTGTTTTTT. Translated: CASSYSSSAGELFF.

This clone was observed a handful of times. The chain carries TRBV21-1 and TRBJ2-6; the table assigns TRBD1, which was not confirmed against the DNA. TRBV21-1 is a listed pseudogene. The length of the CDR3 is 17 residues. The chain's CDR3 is CASRLRDRRPGANVLTF. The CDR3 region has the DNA TGTGCCAGCAGACTCCGGGACAGAAGGCCCGGGGCCAACGTCCTGACTTTC.

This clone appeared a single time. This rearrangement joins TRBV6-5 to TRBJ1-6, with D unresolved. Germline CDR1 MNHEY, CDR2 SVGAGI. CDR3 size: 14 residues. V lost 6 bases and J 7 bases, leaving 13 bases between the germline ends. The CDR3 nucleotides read TGTGCCAGCAGGCTACCCCTGGTCAATTCACCCCTCCACTTT. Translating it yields CASRLPLVNSPLHF.

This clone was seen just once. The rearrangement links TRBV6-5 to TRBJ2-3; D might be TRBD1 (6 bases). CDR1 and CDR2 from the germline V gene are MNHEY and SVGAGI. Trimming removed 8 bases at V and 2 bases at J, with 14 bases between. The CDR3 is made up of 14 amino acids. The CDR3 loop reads CASQRDTSTDTQYF. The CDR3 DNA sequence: TGTGCCAGCCAGAGGGACACCTCCACAGATACGCAGTATTTT.

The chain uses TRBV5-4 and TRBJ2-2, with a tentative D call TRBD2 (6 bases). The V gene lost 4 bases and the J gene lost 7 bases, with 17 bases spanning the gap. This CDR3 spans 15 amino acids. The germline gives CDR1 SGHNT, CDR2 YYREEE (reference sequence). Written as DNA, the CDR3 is TGTGCCAGCAGCGGGGCCCCCCGGGAGATCGGGGAGCTGTTTTTT. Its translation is CASSGAPREIGELFF.

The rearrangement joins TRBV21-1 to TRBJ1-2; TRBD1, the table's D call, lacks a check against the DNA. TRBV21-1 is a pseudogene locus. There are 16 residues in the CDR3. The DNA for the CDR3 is TGTGCCAGCAGCGGCCCGGGGACAGGGGGCTTTAATGGCTACACCTTC. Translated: CASSGPGTGGFNGYTF.

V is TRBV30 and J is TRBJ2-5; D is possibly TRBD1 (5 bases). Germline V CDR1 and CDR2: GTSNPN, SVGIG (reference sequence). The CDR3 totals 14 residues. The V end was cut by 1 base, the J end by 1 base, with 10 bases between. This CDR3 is CAWSAGAIQETQYF. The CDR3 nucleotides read TGTGCCTGGAGTGCTGGGGCGATCCAAGAGACCCAGTACTTC.

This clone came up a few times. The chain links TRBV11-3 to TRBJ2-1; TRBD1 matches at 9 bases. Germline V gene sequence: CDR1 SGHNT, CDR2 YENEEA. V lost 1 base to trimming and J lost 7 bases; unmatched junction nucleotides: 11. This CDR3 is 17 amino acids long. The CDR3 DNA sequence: TGTGCCAGCAGCTTAGGAACAGGGGGCTTTCAGTTGAATGAGCAGTTCTTC. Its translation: CASSLGTGGFQLNEQFF.

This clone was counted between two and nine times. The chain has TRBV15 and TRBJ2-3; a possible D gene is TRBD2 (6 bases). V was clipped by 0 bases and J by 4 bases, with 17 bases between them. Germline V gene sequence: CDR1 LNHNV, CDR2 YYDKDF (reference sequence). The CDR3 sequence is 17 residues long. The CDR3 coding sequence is TGTGCCACCAGCAGAGATCTAGGGCTAGCGTGGGCAGATACGCAGTATTTT. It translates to CATSRDLGLAWADTQYF.

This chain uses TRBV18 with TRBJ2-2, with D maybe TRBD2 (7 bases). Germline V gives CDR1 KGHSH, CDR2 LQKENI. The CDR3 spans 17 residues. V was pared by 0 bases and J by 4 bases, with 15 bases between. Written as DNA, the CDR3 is TGTGCCAGCTCACCACCGGGGCGGGGGCCGAGCACCGGGGAGCTGTTTTTT. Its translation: CASSPPGRGPSTGELFF.

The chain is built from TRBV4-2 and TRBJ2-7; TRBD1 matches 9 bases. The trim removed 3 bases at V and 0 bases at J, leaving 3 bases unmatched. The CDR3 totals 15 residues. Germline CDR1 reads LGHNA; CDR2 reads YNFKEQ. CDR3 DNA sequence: TGTGCCAGCAGCCAGGGACAGGGAGCCTCCTACGAGCAGTACTTC. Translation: CASSQGQGASYEQYF.

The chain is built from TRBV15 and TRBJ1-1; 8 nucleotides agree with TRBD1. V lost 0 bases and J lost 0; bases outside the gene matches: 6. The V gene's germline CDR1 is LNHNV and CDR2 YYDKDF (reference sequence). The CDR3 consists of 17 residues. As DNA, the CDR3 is TGTGCCACCAGCAGAGACAGGGGGCAGGGGATGAACACTGAAGCTTTCTTT. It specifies CATSRDRGQGMNTEAFF.

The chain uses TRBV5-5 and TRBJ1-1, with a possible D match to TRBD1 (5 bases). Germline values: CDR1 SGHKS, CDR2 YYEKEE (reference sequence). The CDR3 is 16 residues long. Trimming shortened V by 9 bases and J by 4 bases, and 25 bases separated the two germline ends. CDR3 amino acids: CATAVVPGQSATEAFF. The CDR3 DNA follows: TGTGCCACCGCTGTGGTTCCAGGACAAAGCGCCACTGAAGCTTTCTTT.

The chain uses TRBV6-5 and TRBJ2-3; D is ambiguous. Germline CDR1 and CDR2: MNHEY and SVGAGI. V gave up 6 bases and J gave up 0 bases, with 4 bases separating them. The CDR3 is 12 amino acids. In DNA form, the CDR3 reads TGTGCCAGCAGACAGAGCACAGATACGCAGTATTTT. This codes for CASRQSTDTQYF.

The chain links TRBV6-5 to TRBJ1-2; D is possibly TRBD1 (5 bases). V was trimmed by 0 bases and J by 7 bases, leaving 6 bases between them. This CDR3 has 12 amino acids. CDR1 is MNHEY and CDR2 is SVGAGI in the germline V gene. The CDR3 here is CASSYSQGGYTF. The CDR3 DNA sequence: TGTGCCAGCAGTTACTCCCAGGGTGGCTACACCTTC.

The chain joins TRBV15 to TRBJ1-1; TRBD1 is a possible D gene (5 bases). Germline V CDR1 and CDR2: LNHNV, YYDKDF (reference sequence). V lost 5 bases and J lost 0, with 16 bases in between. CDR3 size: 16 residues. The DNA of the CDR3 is TGTGCCACCAGCCCAGGGTCCTCCGGCGTGAACACTGAAGCTTTCTTT. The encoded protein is CATSPGSSGVNTEAFF.

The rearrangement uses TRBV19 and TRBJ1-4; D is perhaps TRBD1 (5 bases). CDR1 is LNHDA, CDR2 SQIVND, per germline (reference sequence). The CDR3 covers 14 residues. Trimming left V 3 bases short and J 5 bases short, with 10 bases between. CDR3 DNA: TGTGCCAGTAGTATCACAGGATCCAATGAAAAACTGTTTTTT. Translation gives CASSITGSNEKLFF.

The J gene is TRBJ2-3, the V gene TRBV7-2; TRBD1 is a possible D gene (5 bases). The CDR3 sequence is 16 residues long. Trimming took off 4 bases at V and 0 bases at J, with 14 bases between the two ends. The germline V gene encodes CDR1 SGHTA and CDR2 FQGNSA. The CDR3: CASSSQGAASTDTQYF. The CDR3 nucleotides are TGTGCCAGCAGCTCCCAAGGGGCGGCAAGCACAGATACGCAGTATTTT.

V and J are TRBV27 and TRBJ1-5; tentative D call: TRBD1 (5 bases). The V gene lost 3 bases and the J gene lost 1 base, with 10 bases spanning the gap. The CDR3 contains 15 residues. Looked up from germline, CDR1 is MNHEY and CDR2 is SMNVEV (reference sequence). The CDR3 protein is CASSFGGESNQPQHF. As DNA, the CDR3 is TGTGCCAGCAGTTTCGGGGGTGAGAGCAATCAGCCCCAGCATTTT.

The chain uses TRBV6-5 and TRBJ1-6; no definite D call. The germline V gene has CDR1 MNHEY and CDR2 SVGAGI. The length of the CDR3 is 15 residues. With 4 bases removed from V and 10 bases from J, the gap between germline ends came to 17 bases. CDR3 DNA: TGTGCCAGCAGTTCTGTCCCCCGGGTCGGGTCACCCCTCCACTTT. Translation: CASSSVPRVGSPLHF.

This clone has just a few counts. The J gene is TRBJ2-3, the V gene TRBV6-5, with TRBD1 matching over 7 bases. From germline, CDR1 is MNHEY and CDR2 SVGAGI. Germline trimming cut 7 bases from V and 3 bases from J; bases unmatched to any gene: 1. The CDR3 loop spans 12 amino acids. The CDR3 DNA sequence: TGTGCCAGCAAACAGGGGACAGATACGCAGTATTTT. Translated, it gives CASKQGTDTQYF.

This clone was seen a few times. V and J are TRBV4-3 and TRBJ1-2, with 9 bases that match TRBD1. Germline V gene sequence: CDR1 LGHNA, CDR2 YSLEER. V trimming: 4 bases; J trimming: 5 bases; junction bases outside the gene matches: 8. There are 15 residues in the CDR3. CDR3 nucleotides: TGCGCCAGCAGCCGAGCCGGACAGGGGAGTTATGGCTACACCTTC. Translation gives CASSRAGQGSYGYTF.

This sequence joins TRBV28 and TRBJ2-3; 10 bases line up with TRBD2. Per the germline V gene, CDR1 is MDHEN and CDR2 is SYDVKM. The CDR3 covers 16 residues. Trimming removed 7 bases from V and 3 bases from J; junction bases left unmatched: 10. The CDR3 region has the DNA TGTGCCAGCACCACCATCTCTAGCGGGGGTACAGATACGCAGTATTTT. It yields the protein CASTTISSGGTDTQYF.

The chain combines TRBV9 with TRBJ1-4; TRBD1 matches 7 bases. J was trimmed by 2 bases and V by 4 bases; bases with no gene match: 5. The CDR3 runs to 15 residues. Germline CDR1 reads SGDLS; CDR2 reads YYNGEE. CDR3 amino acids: CASSPGTDTNEKLFF. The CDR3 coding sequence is TGTGCCAGCAGCCCGGGGACAGACACTAATGAAAAACTGTTTTTT.

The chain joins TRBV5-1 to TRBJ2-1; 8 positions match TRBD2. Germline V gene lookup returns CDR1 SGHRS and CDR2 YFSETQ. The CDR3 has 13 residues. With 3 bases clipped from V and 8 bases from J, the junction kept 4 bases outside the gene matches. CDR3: CASSWGTSDEQFF. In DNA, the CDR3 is TGCGCCAGCAGCTGGGGGACTAGTGATGAGCAGTTCTTC.